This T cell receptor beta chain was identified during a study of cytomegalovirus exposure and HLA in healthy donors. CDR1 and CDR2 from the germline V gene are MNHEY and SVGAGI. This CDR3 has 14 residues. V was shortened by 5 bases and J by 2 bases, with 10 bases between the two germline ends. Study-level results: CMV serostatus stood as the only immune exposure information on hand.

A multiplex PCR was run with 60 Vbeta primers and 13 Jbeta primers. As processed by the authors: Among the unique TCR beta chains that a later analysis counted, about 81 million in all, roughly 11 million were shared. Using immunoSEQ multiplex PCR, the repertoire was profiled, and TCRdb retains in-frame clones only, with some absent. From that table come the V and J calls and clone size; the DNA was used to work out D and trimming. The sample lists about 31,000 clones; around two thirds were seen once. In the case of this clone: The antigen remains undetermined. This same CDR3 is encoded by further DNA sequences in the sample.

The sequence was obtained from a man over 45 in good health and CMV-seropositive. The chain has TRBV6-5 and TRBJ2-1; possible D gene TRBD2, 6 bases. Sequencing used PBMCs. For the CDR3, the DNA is TGTGCCAGCAGTCGGGGGTACACCTACAATGAGCAGTTCTTC. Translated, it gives CASSRGYTYNEQFF.